This T cell receptor beta chain was documented in a study of T-cell memory formation after mild COVID-19. Study context: Most TCR clusters belonged to a single donor.

This clonotype showed up just a few times. Its specificity is not known. Findings of the study overall: Whereas later expanders leaned CD4+, clones contracting day 15 to 85 showed a balanced CD4/CD8 makeup. Within pre-infection memory, some responding clones were found, suggesting cross-reactive memory joined.

The CDR3 loop spans 13 amino acids. Germline V gives CDR1 DFQATT, CDR2 SNEGSKA (reference sequence). The V end was cut by 0 bases, the J end by 4 bases, with 9 bases between. One entry per CDR3 protein results from TCRdb running MiXCR on the 5' RACE reads. The data hold 400,000 to 500,000 distinct CDR3 sequences, with around 19% observed a single time. The sequenced sample was PBMCs or a T cell subset sorted from them (not recorded which). The sequence was collected from an adult woman who had mild COVID-19 (a few samples of this study predate the infection). Cell type and time point are not known. The chain has TRBV20-1 and TRBJ1-1, with a possible D match to TRBD1 (6 bases). The CDR3 DNA reads as TGCAGTGCTAGAGATTTAGGGGGCACTGAAGCTTTCTTT. This sequence encodes CSARDLGGTEAFF.